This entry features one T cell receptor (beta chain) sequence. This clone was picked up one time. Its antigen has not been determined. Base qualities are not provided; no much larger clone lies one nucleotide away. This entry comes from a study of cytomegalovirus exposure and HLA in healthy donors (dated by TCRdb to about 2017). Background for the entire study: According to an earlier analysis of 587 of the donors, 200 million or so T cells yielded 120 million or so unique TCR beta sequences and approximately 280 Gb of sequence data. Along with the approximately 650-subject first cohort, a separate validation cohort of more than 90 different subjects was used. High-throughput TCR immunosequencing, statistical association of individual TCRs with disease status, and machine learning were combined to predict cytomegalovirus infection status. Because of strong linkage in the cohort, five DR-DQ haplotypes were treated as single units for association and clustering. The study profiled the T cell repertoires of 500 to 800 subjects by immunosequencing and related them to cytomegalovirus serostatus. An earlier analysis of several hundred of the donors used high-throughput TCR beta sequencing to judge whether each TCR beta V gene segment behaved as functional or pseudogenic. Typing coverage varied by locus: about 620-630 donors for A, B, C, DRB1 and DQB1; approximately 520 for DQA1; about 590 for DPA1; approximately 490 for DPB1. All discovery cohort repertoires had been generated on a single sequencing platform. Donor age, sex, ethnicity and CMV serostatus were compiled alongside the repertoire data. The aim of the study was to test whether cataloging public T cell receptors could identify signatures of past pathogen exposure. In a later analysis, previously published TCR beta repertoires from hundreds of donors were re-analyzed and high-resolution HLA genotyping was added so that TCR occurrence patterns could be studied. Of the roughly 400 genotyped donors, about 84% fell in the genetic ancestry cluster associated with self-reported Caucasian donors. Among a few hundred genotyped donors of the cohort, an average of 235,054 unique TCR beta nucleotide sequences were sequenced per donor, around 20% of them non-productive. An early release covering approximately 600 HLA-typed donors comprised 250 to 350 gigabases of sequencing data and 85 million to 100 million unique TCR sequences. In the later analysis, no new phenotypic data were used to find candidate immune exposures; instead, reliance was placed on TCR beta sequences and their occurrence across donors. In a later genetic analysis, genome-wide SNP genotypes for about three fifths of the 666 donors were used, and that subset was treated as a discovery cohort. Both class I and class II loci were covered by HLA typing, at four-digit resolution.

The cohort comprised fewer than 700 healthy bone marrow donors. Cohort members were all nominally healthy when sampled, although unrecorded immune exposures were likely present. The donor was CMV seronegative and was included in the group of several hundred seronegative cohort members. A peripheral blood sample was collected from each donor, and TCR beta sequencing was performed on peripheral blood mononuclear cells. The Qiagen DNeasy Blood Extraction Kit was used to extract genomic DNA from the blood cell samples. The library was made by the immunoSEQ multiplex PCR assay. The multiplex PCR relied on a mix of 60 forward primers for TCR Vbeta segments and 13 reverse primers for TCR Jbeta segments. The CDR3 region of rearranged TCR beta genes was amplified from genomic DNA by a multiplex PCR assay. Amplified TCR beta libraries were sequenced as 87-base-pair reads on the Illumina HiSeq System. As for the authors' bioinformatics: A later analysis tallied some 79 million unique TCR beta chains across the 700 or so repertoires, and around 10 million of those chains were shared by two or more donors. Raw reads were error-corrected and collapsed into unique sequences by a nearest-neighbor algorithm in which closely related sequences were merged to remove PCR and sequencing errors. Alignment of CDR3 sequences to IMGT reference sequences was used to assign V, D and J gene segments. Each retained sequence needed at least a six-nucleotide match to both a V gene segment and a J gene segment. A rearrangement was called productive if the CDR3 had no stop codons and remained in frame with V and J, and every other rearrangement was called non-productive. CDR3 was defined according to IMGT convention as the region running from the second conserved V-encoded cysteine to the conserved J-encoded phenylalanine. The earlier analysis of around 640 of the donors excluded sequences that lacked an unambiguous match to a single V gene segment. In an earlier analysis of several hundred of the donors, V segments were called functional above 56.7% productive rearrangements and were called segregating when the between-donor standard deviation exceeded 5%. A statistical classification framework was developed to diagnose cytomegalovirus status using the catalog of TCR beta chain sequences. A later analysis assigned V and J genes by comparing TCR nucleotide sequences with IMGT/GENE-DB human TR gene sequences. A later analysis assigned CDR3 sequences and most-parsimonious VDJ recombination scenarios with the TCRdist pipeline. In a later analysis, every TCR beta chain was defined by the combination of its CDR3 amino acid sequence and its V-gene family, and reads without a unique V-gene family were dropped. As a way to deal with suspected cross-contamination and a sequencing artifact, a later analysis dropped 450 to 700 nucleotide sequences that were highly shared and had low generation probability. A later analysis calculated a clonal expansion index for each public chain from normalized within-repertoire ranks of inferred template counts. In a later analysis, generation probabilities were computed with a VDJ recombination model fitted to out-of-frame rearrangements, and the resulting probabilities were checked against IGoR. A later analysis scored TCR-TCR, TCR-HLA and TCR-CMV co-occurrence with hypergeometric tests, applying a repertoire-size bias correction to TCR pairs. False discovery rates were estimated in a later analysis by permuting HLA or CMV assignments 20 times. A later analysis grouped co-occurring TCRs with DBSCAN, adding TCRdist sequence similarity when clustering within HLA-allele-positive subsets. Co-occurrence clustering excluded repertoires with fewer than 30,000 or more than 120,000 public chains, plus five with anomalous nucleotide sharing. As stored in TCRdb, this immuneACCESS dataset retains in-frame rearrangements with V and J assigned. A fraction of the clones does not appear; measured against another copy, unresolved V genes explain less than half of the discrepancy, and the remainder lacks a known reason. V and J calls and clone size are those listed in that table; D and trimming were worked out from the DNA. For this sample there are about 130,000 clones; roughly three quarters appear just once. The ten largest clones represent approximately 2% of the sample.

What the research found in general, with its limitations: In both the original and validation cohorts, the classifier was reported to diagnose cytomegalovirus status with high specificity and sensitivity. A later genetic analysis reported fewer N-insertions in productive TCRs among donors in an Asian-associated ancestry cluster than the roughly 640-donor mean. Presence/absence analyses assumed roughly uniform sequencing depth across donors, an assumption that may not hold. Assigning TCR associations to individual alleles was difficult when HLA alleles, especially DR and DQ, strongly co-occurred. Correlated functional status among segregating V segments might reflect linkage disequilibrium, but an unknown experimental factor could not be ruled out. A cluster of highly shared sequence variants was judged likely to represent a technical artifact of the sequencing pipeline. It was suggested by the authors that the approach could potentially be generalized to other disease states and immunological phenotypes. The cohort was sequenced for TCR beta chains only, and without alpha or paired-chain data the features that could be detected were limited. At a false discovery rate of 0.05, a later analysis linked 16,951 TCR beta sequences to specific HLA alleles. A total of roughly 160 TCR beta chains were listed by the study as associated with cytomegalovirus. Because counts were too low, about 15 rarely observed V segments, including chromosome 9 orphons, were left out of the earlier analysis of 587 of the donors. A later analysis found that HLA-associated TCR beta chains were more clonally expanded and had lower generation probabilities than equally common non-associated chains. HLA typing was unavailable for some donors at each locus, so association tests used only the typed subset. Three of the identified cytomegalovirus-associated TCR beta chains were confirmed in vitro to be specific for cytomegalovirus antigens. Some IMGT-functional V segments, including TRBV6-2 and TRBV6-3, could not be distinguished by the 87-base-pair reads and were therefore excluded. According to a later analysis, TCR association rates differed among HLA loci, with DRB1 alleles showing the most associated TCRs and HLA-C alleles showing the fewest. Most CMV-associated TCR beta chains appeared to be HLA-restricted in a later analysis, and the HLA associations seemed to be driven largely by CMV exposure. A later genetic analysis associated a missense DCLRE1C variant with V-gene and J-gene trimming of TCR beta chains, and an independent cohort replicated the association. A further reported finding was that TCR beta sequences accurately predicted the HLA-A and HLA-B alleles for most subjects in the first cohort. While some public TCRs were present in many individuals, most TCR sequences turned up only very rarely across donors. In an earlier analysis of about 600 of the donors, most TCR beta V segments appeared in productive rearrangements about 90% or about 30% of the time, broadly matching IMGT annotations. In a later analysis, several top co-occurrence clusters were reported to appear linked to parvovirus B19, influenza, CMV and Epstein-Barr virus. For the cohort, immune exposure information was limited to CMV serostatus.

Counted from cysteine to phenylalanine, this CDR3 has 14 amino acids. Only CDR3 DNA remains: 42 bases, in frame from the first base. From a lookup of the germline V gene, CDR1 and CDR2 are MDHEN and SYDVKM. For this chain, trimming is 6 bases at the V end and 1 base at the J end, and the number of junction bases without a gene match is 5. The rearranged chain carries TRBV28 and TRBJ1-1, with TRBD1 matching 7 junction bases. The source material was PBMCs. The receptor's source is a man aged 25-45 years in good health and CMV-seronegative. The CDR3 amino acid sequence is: CASSSGGANTEAFF. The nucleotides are TGTGCCAGCAGCTCAGGGGGTGCGAACACTGAAGCTTTCTTT.